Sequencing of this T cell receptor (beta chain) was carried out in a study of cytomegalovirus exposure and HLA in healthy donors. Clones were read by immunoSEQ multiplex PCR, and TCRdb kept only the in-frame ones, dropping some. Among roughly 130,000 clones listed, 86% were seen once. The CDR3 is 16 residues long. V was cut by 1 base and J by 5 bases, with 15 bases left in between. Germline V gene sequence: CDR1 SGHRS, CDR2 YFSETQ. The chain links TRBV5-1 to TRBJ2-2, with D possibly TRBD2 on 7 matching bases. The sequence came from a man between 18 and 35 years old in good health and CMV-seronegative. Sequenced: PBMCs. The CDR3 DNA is TGCGCCAGCAGCTTGTTCGGGGGGCGCGGAACCGGGGAGCTGTTTTTT. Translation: CASSLFGGRGTGELFF.